The 32 T cell receptor beta chains presented below share a single source sample, sequenced in a study of T cell responses to AZD1222 COVID-19 vaccine. TCRdb keeps only in-frame clones here, not all; method: immunoSEQ multiplex PCR. The sample lists 85,000 or so clones, 90% to 95% occurring once. The source material was peripheral blood, sampled 28 days after the second AZD1222 dose. These receptors came from an adult who received the AZD1222 COVID-19 vaccine.

The chain links TRBV24-1 to TRBJ2-7; D is possibly TRBD2 (8 bases). This CDR3 comprises 12 residues. Trimming shortened V by 4 bases and J by 13 bases, and 16 bases separated the two germline ends. From germline, CDR1 is KGHDR and CDR2 SFDVKD. CDR3 residues: CATSDLAGQSYF. The DNA of the CDR3 is TGTGCCACCAGTGACTTAGCGGGACAGTCCTACTTC.

This clone was recorded once. This rearrangement joins TRBV10-3 to TRBJ1-6; D remains unclear. Germline V gene lookup returns CDR1 ENHRY and CDR2 SYGVKD. CDR3 size: 14 residues. Trimming took 4 bases from V and 10 from J, leaving 14 bases between them. The CDR3 loop reads CAISVGGSGSPLHF. Written as DNA, the CDR3 is TGTGCCATCAGTGTGGGAGGGAGTGGATCACCCCTCCACTTT.

This chain joins TRBV5-8 and TRBJ1-2, with TRBD1 identical over 7 bases. The CDR3 extends over 15 amino acids. The V segment lost 0 bases and the J segment 4 bases; nucleotides outside the gene matches: 6. The germline V gene encodes CDR1 SGHTS and CDR2 YDEGEE. CDR3: CASSLEAGGGYGYTF. The CDR3, as DNA: TGTGCCAGCAGCTTGGAAGCAGGGGGAGGCTATGGCTACACCTTC.

The chain has TRBV28 and TRBJ2-7, with TRBD2 identical over 12 bases. The CDR3 is made up of 18 amino acids. Germline CDR1 and CDR2: MDHEN and SYDVKM. Trimming removed 2 bases from V and 0 bases from J; junction bases left unmatched: 8. The CDR3 DNA reads TGTGCCAGCAGTTTAGACGGACTAGCGGGAATAACCTCCTACGAGCAGTACTTC. Translating gives CASSLDGLAGITSYEQYF.

The rearrangement joins TRBV7-2 to TRBJ1-1; no definite D call. The ends were cut back, 5 bases at V and 0 bases at J, with 13 bases in the middle. The CDR3 is 15 amino acids. Germline V gene sequence: CDR1 SGHTA, CDR2 FQGNSA. CDR3 residues: CASSPQAQMNTEAFF. DNA of the CDR3: TGTGCCAGCAGCCCCCAGGCTCAGATGAACACTGAAGCTTTCTTT.

For the CDR3, the DNA is TGTGCCAGCAGCTTCCCAGGGTCTCAACGGGAGCAGTACTTC. The encoded protein is CASSFPGSQREQYF. This rearrangement joins TRBV11-2 to TRBJ2-7, with D possibly TRBD1 on 5 matching bases. CDR1 and CDR2 (germline): SGHAT, FQNNGV. This CDR3 contains 14 residues. V gave up 3 bases and J gave up 7 bases, with 16 bases separating them.

The rearrangement links TRBV30 to TRBJ1-3; TRBD1 is a possible D gene (6 bases). The CDR3 sequence is 13 residues long. Per germline, CDR1 GTSNPN and CDR2 SVGIG (reference sequence). The V end lost 1 base, the J end lost 8 bases, and 12 bases lay between the germline ends. The CDR3 DNA follows: TGTGCCTGGAGTGAAAACAGGGTGGACACCATATATTTT. Translating it yields CAWSENRVDTIYF.

The chain recombines TRBV7-9 with TRBJ2-1, with D perhaps matching TRBD1 or TRBD2 (5 bases each). The CDR3 length is 14 residues. Germline CDR1 and CDR2: SEHNR and FQNEAQ (reference sequence). V was trimmed by 8 bases and J by 9 bases, leaving 20 bases between them. CDR3 nucleotide sequence: TGTGCCAGCCACGGTTTTTTGGGGGTCGGTGAGCAGTTCTTC. This translates into CASHGFLGVGEQFF. The full variable domain, in which reference TRBV7-9 and TRBJ2-1 provide the parts outside the CDR3, is DTGVSQNPRHKITKRGQNVTFRCDPISEHNRLYWYRQTLGQGPEFLTYFQNEAQLEKSRLLSDRFSAERPKGSFSTLEIQRTEQGDSAMYLCASHGFLGVGEQFFGPGTRLTVL.

The genes are TRBV18 and TRBJ1-2, with D possibly matching TRBD1 (5 bases). The germline CDR1 and CDR2 sequences are KGHSH and LQKENI. V was shortened by 4 bases and J by 0 bases, with 9 bases between the two germline ends. The CDR3 runs 14 residues. CDR3 in DNA: TGTGCCAGCTCACAACAGGTCACTAACTATGGCTACACCTTC. This gives the protein CASSQQVTNYGYTF.

The chain recombines TRBV11-2 with TRBJ1-5; no definite D call. There are 13 residues in the CDR3. CDR1 is SGHAT and CDR2 is FQNNGV in the germline V gene. With 5 bases removed from V and 4 bases from J, the gap between germline ends came to 9 bases. The CDR3 DNA is TGTGCCAGCAGCCCTCAGCAGAATCAGCCCCAGCATTTT. This codes for CASSPQQNQPQHF. The complete variable domain, with remaining parts taken from reference TRBV11-2 and TRBJ1-5, reads EAGVAQSPRYKIIEKRQSVAFWCNPISGHATLYWYQQILGQGPKLLIQFQNNGVVDDSQLPKDRFSAERLKGVDSTLKIQPAKLEDSAVYLCASSPQQNQPQHFGDGTRLSIL.

For this clone: Relative to the germline gene, one junction end is altered; a read error may explain this. The chain uses TRBV7-7 and TRBJ2-1, with 11 bases matching TRBD2. In germline, CDR1 is SSHAT, CDR2 FNYEAQ (reference sequence). This CDR3 spans 17 amino acids. CDR3 coding DNA: TGTGCTAGCAGCTTAGAATTAGCGGGAGGGCCTGGGGATGAGCAGTTCTTC. Translated: CASSLELAGGPGDEQFF.

The V call is TRBV6-5, the J call TRBJ1-6, with D possibly being TRBD1 (5 bases). V was pared by 2 bases and J by 5 bases, with 10 bases between. This CDR3 comprises 15 residues. The V gene's germline CDR1 is MNHEY and CDR2 SVGAGI. CDR3 region: CASSYRDANNSPLHF. DNA for the CDR3: TGTGCCAGCAGTTACCGGGACGCCAATAATTCACCCCTCCACTTT.

V and J are TRBV14 and TRBJ1-6; D is uncertain. CDR1 and CDR2 (germline): SGHDN, FVKESK. The CDR3 has 15 residues. V was trimmed by 10 bases and J by 2 bases, leaving 15 bases between them. The CDR3 sequence: CANYNLGTYNSPLHF. DNA for the CDR3: TGTGCCAACTACAACCTGGGCACCTATAATTCACCCCTCCACTTT.

The chain combines TRBV11-1 with TRBJ1-2; unclear D gene. The germline gives CDR1 SGHAT, CDR2 FQDESV (reference sequence). This CDR3 comprises 13 residues. V lost 4 bases, J lost 1 base, and 7 bases lay in between. The DNA for the CDR3 is TGTGCCAGCAGCTCCCTAATTAACTATGGCTACACCTTC. Amino acid sequence: CASSSLINYGYTF.

V gene TRBV7-9 combines with J gene TRBJ2-5, with D perhaps given as TRBD1 or TRBD2 (6 bases each). Germline CDR1 is SEHNR and CDR2 is FQNEAQ (reference sequence). The CDR3 is 15 residues long. The V gene lost 5 bases and the J gene lost 5 bases, with 18 bases spanning the gap. CDR3 bases: TGTGCCAGCAGCGAACAATCGATAGGGGGGGAGACCCAGTACTTC. This gives the protein CASSEQSIGGETQYF.

This clone was seen just once. This chain joins TRBV5-1 and TRBJ1-6; TRBD1 agrees at 9 bases. This CDR3 is built from 15 residues. Germline loops: CDR1 SGHRS, CDR2 YFSETQ. V shed 4 bases and J 8 bases; nucleotides not matched to a gene: 7. CDR3 nucleotide sequence: TGCGCCAGCAGCCCCGGACAGGGGAGGCATTCACCCCTCCACTTT. This encodes CASSPGQGRHSPLHF. Full variable domain (missing parts from reference TRBV5-1 and TRBJ1-6): KAGVTQTPRYLIKTRGQQVTLSCSPISGHRSVSWYQQTPGQGLQFLFEYFSETQRNKGNFPGRFSGRQFSNSRSEMNVSTLELGDSALYLCASSPGQGRHSPLHFGNGTRLTVT.

The V call is TRBV7-6, the J call TRBJ1-4; D is possibly TRBD1 (5 bases). The germline V gene has CDR1 SGHVS and CDR2 FNYEAQ. The V gene lost 5 bases and the J gene lost 7 bases, with 17 bases spanning the gap. This CDR3 is built from 15 residues. CDR3 sequence reads: CASSPFREEGEKLFF. The CDR3 coding sequence is TGTGCCAGCAGCCCCTTCAGGGAGGAAGGTGAAAAACTGTTTTTT. The complete variable domain, with remaining parts taken from reference TRBV7-6 and TRBJ1-4, reads GAGVSQSPRYKVTKRGQDVALRCDPISGHVSLYWYRQALGQGPEFLTYFNYEAQQDKSGLPNDRFSAERPEGSISTLTIQRTEQRDSAMYRCASSPFREEGEKLFFGSGTQLSVL.

V and J are TRBV10-1 and TRBJ2-3, with 11 bases matching TRBD2. Germline CDR1 and CDR2: WNHNN and SYGVQD (reference sequence). J lost 2 bases, V lost 6 bases, and 7 bases had no gene match. The CDR3 sequence is 16 residues long. The CDR3 is CASRTGTSGYTDTQYF. CDR3 nucleotides: TGCGCCAGCAGGACCGGGACTAGCGGCTACACAGATACGCAGTATTTT.

This clone is a singleton in its sample. The chain employs TRBV15 and TRBJ2-7; 7 nucleotides match TRBD1. Losses at the gene ends were 3 bases for V and 3 bases for J; bases not matched to a gene: 2. Looked up from germline, CDR1 is LNHNV and CDR2 is YYDKDF (reference sequence). CDR3 length: 13 residues. The chain's CDR3 is CATSSGTVYEQYF. The CDR3 DNA reads as TGTGCCACCAGCAGCGGGACAGTCTACGAGCAGTACTTC.

This clone was detected only a few times. The V call is TRBV5-5, the J call TRBJ2-7; 9 positions agree with TRBD1. Trimming took 4 bases from V and 4 from J; bases not matched to a gene: 6. The CDR3 is 14 amino acids. Germline lookup yields CDR1 SGHKS and CDR2 YYEKEE (reference sequence). In nucleotides, the CDR3 is TGTGCCAGCAGCGCCGGGACAGGGTTTTACGAGCAGTACTTC. Its protein is CASSAGTGFYEQYF.

This chain joins TRBV7-9 and TRBJ1-1; no clear D. Trimming stripped 7 bases from V and 7 bases from J, with 16 bases between. Germline assignment: CDR1 SEHNR and CDR2 FQNEAQ (reference sequence). CDR3 length equals 13 residues. In DNA form, the CDR3 reads TGTGCCAGCATAGGTCCGGAGGGTTTTGAAGCTTTCTTT. It encodes CASIGPEGFEAFF.

This clone turned up a few times. This chain joins TRBV10-3 and TRBJ1-1, with 8 bases lining up with TRBD1. The CDR3 runs to 16 residues. Germline trimming cut 6 bases from V and 1 base from J; bases unmatched to any gene: 10. The V gene's germline CDR1 is ENHRY and CDR2 SYGVKD. The CDR3 DNA is TGTGCCATCAGGGGGGACAGGCAAATCTGGAACACTGAAGCTTTCTTT. This gives the protein CAIRGDRQIWNTEAFF.

V is TRBV4-1 and J is TRBJ2-3, with 8 bases identical to TRBD2. This CDR3 spans 14 amino acids. Germline CDR1 and CDR2: MGHRA and YSYEKL. Germline trimming cut 6 bases from V and 5 bases from J; bases unmatched to any gene: 7. Here the CDR3 DNA reads TGCGCCAGCAGTCAAAGCGGGGGCCGAGATACGCAGTATTTT. This gives the protein CASSQSGGRDTQYF.

This chain uses TRBV3-1 (or the pseudogene TRBV3-2) with TRBJ2-7; D is ambiguous. The germline CDR1 and CDR2 sequences are LGHDT and YNNKEL (reference sequence). V lost 1 base and J 0 bases, leaving 25 bases between the germline ends. The CDR3 runs to 20 residues. Here the CDR3 reads CASSQGLWPPVAPDSYEQYF. The CDR3 DNA is TGTGCCAGCAGCCAAGGGCTTTGGCCGCCGGTAGCACCCGACTCCTACGAGCAGTACTTC.

The rearrangement links TRBV30 to TRBJ1-3; D remains ambiguous. Germline V lookup: CDR1 GTSNPN, CDR2 SVGIG (reference sequence). The germline V and J ends were trimmed by 0 bases and 4 bases, with 13 bases remaining between them. This CDR3 has 15 residues. CDR3 in DNA: TGTGCCTGGAGTGTTGCCCCATACCCCGGAAACACCATATATTTT. Its protein product is CAWSVAPYPGNTIYF.

The chain recombines TRBV18 with TRBJ2-2; D is perhaps TRBD1 or TRBD2 (5 bases each). Germline values: CDR1 KGHSH, CDR2 LQKENI. This CDR3 comprises 14 residues. Trimming removed 3 bases from V and 7 bases from J, with 12 bases in between. CDR3 sequence: CASSPGPGSGELFF. The CDR3 coding sequence is TGTGCCAGCTCACCGGGACCGGGCAGCGGGGAGCTGTTTTTT.

The chain uses TRBV20-1 and TRBJ2-7; D uncertain. Germline CDR1 and CDR2: DFQATT and SNEGSKA (reference sequence). Trimming stripped 6 bases from V and 3 bases from J, with 6 bases between. This CDR3 region has 10 residues. CDR3 sequence reads: CSANRYEQYF. CDR3 bases: TGCAGTGCAAACCGCTACGAGCAGTACTTC.

V usage is TRBV5-4 and J usage is TRBJ2-2; 15 bases match TRBD2. Trimming took 4 bases from V and 5 from J; bases not matched to a gene: 6. CDR1 is SGHNT and CDR2 is YYREEE in the germline V gene (reference sequence). The CDR3 has 17 residues. The CDR3 protein is CASSLGTSGRFTGELFF. The CDR3 region has the DNA TGTGCCAGCAGCCTGGGGACTAGCGGGAGGTTTACCGGGGAGCTGTTTTTT.

This chain uses TRBV2 with TRBJ1-1, with 10 bases aligning to TRBD1. The V segment lost 8 bases and the J segment 0 bases; nucleotides outside the gene matches: 9. The CDR3 extends over 16 amino acids. CDR1 SNHLY and CDR2 FYNNEI come from the germline V gene. CDR3 sequence (DNA): TGTGCCAGCCAGAGGGGGGACAGGGGAATGAACACTGAAGCTTTCTTT. This encodes CASQRGDRGMNTEAFF.

The chain carries TRBV18 and TRBJ2-7; no definite D call. Trimming shortened V by 0 bases and J by 5 bases, and 14 bases separated the two germline ends. The germline V gene encodes CDR1 KGHSH and CDR2 LQKENI. This CDR3 is 15 amino acids long. In DNA, the CDR3 is TGTGCCAGCTCACCACCCCGCCATGGCGAAAACGAGCAGTACTTC. Translation gives CASSPPRHGENEQYF.

The chain links TRBV4-2 to TRBJ1-1; D call uncertain. The CDR3 totals 14 residues. V was trimmed by 1 base and J by 7 bases, leaving 13 bases between them. Germline V lookup: CDR1 LGHNA, CDR2 YNFKEQ. CDR3 loop: CASSQGVSQDEAFF. The CDR3 nucleotides are TGTGCCAGCAGCCAAGGCGTTTCGCAGGATGAAGCTTTCTTT.

This chain joins TRBV5-1 and TRBJ2-7; D gene unclear. Germline CDR1 reads SGHRS; CDR2 reads YFSETQ. CDR3 length equals 12 residues. Trimming pared 3 bases from V and 3 bases from J, leaving 7 bases between. The CDR3 DNA reads as TGCGCCAGCAGCTCAAATCTCTACGAGCAGTACTTC. Amino acids: CASSSNLYEQYF.